This T cell receptor beta chain was profiled in a study of CD8 T cells in ankylosing spondylitis. Study findings and constraints: Disease-linked clones were reportedly significantly enriched in matched ankylosing spondylitis synovial fluid. Clones linked with disease were CD8+ and fairly uncommon in the peripheral blood. Certain motif variants had earlier been reported in reactive arthritis synovial fluid and blood. A motif of roughly eight highly homologous TCR beta variants was seen as apparently characteristic of ankylosing spondylitis blood.

A quantitative 5'-RACE method, one with molecular barcodes, was used to make TCR beta libraries. TCRdb reanalysed the 5' RACE reads using MiXCR and keeps one entry per CDR3 protein. The sample includes roughly 700,000 distinct CDR3 sequences, around 17% of them seen just once. This clonotype was observed at least ten times. As yet, its antigen is unknown. The CDR3 has 15 amino acids. V shed 1 base, J shed 7 bases, and the junction held 3 bases outside the gene matches. Germline values: CDR1 SGHVS, CDR2 FQNEAQ. Sequencing was done on a sample of blood, either unsorted or a sorted T cell fraction (not recorded which). The origin of this receptor is a male donor with ankylosing spondylitis. The chain joins TRBV7-8 to TRBJ2-2, with 10 nucleotides matching TRBD2. CDR3 in amino acids: CASSLDLAGVGELFF. CDR3 nucleotides: TGTGCCAGCAGCTTAGACCTAGCGGGAGTCGGGGAGCTGTTTTTT.